A single sample is the source of the 11 T cell receptor beta chains below, sequenced in a study of T cells after posttransplantation cyclophosphamide. The protocol was immunoSEQ multiplex PCR, while the TCRdb copy is restricted to in-frame clones and leaves out a portion. The data contain 20,000 to 25,000 clones, approximately 87% of them seen just once; the ten biggest clones take up 9.5% to 13%. Treatment was busulfan-fludarabine conditioning, a marrow graft, and cyclophosphamide on days +3 and +4. Sequencing used PBMCs, obtained after allogeneic stem cell transplant with posttransplant cyclophosphamide. These TCRs come from a female patient aged 25-40 years who received an allogeneic stem cell transplant from an unrelated donor, was CMV-positive, and had no GVHD. Certain T cells may be donor cells from the graft.

The chain combines TRBV28 with TRBJ1-2; 11 bases line up with TRBD1. V trimming: 8 bases; J trimming: 7 bases; junction bases outside the gene matches: 6. CDR1 is MDHEN and CDR2 is SYDVKM in the germline V gene. The CDR3 has 13 amino acids. CDR3 protein: CASCSGTGGGYTF. For the CDR3, the DNA is TGTGCCAGCTGCTCCGGGACAGGGGGTGGCTACACCTTC.

The J gene is TRBJ1-5, the V gene TRBV7-8, with D tentatively TRBD1 (6 bases). This CDR3 is 16 amino acids long. CDR1 is SGHVS, CDR2 FQNEAQ, per germline. The germline V and J ends were trimmed by 3 bases and 1 base, with 13 bases remaining between them. The DNA of the CDR3 is TGTGCCAGCAGCTTTTTCGGCACAGGGAGCAATCAGCCCCAGCATTTT. It translates to CASSFFGTGSNQPQHF.

The chain carries TRBV7-2 and TRBJ2-1, with TRBD2 matching over 12 bases. This CDR3 has 16 amino acids. Germline lookup yields CDR1 SGHTA and CDR2 FQGNSA. After removal of 5 bases from V and 7 bases from J, the junction contained 9 bases not matched to a gene. The CDR3 coding sequence is TGTGCCAGCAGCCAAGGACTAGCGGGGTTTGGAAATGAGCAGTTCTTC. Translation: CASSQGLAGFGNEQFF.

The genes are TRBV28 and TRBJ1-6, with D perhaps matching TRBD1 (6 bases). Germline V lookup: CDR1 MDHEN, CDR2 SYDVKM. V lost 3 bases and J 7 bases, leaving 19 bases between the germline ends. The length of the CDR3 is 17 residues. The CDR3, as DNA: TGTGCCAGCAGTTTGTTGGTGGGGGCGGTATCGAATTCACCCCTCCACTTT. Translation gives CASSLLVGAVSNSPLHF. The variable domain in full, with the rest retrieved from reference TRBV28 and TRBJ1-6, is DVKVTQSSRYLVKRTGEKVFLECVQDMDHENMFWYRQDPGLGLRLIYFSYDVKMKEKGDIPEGYSVSREKKERFSLILESASTNQTSMYLCASSLLVGAVSNSPLHFGNGTRLTVT.

This sequence joins TRBV28 and TRBJ1-2, with unresolved D. The length of the CDR3 is 15 residues. V lost 3 bases and J lost 4, with 15 bases in between. Germline V CDR1 and CDR2: MDHEN, SYDVKM. CDR3: CASSFPVPSGYGYTF. CDR3 coding DNA: TGTGCCAGCAGTTTCCCTGTCCCGTCGGGCTATGGCTACACCTTC.

This rearrangement joins TRBV11-2 to TRBJ2-5; 8 bases match TRBD1. In germline, CDR1 is SGHAT, CDR2 FQNNGV. The CDR3 totals 14 residues. The V segment lost 7 bases and the J segment 2 bases; nucleotides outside the gene matches: 6. CDR3 sequence (DNA): TGTGCCAGCACTCCAGGGGGCAGTCAAGAGACCCAGTACTTC. As protein: CASTPGGSQETQYF. Filled out from reference TRBV11-2 and TRBJ2-5, the complete variable domain reads EAGVAQSPRYKIIEKRQSVAFWCNPISGHATLYWYQQILGQGPKLLIQFQNNGVVDDSQLPKDRFSAERLKGVDSTLKIQPAKLEDSAVYLCASTPGGSQETQYFGPGTRLLVL.

The rearrangement uses TRBV9 and TRBJ2-7; TRBD1 is a possible D gene (5 bases). Germline-derived CDR1 and CDR2 are SGDLS and YYNGEE. The CDR3 has 14 amino acids. Trimming cost V 0 bases and J 3 bases, with 10 bases left between them. CDR3 region: CASSVGQGNYEQYF. CDR3 sequence (DNA): TGTGCCAGCAGCGTAGGCCAGGGTAACTACGAGCAGTACTTC. Full variable domain (remainder filled in from reference TRBV9 and TRBJ2-7): DSGVTQTPKHLITATGQRVTLRCSPRSGDLSVYWYQQSLDQGLQFLIQYYNGEERAKGNILERFSAQQFPDLHSELNLSSLELGDSALYFCASSVGQGNYEQYFGPGTRLTVT.

This chain links TRBV9 with TRBJ2-1, with 8 bases lining up with TRBD1. This CDR3 comprises 13 residues. V was pared by 3 bases and J by 9 bases, with 5 bases of the junction left unmatched. In germline, CDR1 is SGDLS, CDR2 YYNGEE. CDR3 DNA sequence: TGTGCCAGCAGCGGAGCAGGGGGCGGTGAGCAGTTCTTC. This codes for CASSGAGGGEQFF. The full variable domain, in which reference TRBV9 and TRBJ2-1 provide the parts outside the CDR3, is DSGVTQTPKHLITATGQRVTLRCSPRSGDLSVYWYQQSLDQGLQFLIQYYNGEERAKGNILERFSAQQFPDLHSELNLSSLELGDSALYFCASSGAGGGEQFFGPGTRLTVL.

CDR3 nucleotides: TGTGCCAGCAGCTTAATCCCGACAGCCGTATCCTACGAGCAGTACTTC. The encoded protein is CASSLIPTAVSYEQYF. The chain joins TRBV7-3 to TRBJ2-7; a weak D match, TRBD1 (5 bases). CDR3 length: 16 residues. Germline-derived CDR1 and CDR2 are SGHTA and FQGTGA. V lost 1 base to trimming and J lost 1 base, with 14 bases between them. Full variable domain (rest looked up from reference TRBV7-3 and TRBJ2-7): GAGVSQTPSNKVTEKGKYVELRCDPISGHTALYWYRQSLGQGPEFLIYFQGTGAADDSGLPNDRFFAVRPEGSVSTLKIQRTERGDSAVYLCASSLIPTAVSYEQYFGPGTRLTVT.

The V and J genes are TRBV4-1 and TRBJ2-2, with 13 bases matching TRBD2. The CDR3 is 16 amino acids. Germline V gene data show CDR1 as MGHRA and CDR2 as YSYEKL. V was pared by 4 bases and J by 7 bases, with 6 bases of the junction left unmatched. The CDR3 loop reads CASSRGLAGEDGELFF. CDR3 nucleotides: TGCGCCAGCAGCCGAGGACTAGCGGGGGAGGACGGGGAGCTGTTTTTT.

Concerning this clone itself: A read error may account for a junction end that differs from germline. The sample has other DNA sequences that encode this CDR3 too. The J gene is TRBJ2-3, the V gene TRBV29-1, with D possibly TRBD2 on 5 matching bases. Germline values: CDR1 SQVTM, CDR2 ANQGSEA. The CDR3 contains 12 residues. The CDR3 bases are TGCAGCGTTGTTGGGCGGGCAGATACACAGTATTTT. It is translated as CSVVGRADTQYF.